This note documents a single TCR beta chain sequence. This record belongs to a study of control samples from healthy donors and cancer patients. This CDR3 has 17 amino acids. With 6 bases clipped from V and 0 bases from J, the junction kept 8 bases outside the gene matches. Germline values: CDR1 KGHDR, CDR2 SFDVKD. Profiling relied on immunoSEQ multiplex PCR, and the TCRdb table lists in-frame clones only, not all of them. The table records about 120,000 clones, 88% of them present only once. The sequence was obtained from a man aged 40-50 years in good health. The V gene is TRBV24-1, the J gene TRBJ2-2, with TRBD1 identical over 8 bases. The specimen was blood. CDR3 loop: CATSRPGTGSNTGELFF. The DNA of the CDR3 is TGTGCCACCAGTCGTCCCGGGACAGGATCGAACACCGGGGAGCTGTTTTTT.